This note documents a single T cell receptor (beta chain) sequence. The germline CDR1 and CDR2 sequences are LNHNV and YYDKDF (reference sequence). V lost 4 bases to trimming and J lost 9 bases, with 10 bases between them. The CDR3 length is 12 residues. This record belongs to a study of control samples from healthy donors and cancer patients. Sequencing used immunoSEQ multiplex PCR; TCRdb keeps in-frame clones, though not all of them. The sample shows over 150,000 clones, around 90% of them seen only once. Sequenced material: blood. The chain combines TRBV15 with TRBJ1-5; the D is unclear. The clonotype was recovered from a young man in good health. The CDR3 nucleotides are TGTGCCACCAGCACCATGACCTCGCCCCAGCATTTT. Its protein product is CATSTMTSPQHF.